This T cell receptor beta chain was recovered during a study of early T cells in non-severe SARS-CoV-2 infection. The CDR3 is 15 amino acids. In germline, CDR1 is SGHVS, CDR2 FQNEAQ. With 1 base removed from V and 6 bases from J, the gap between germline ends came to 14 bases. In this sample, this clonotype turned up a few times. Researchers tagged individual cDNA molecules with unique molecular identifiers. TCRdb reprocessed the 5' RACE reads via MiXCR and lists one record per CDR3 protein. The profile shows about 60,000 distinct CDR3 sequences, roughly a tenth of them singletons. This chain uses TRBV7-8 with TRBJ2-3; D might be TRBD1 or TRBD2, each matching 6 bases. The TCR comes from an adult who was a healthcare worker with PCR-confirmed SARS-CoV-2 infection or an uninfected control (not recorded which). Specimen: whole blood. The DNA of the CDR3 is TGTGCCAGCAGCTTAGAGGGGGGCGTGAGGGATACGCAGTATTTT. It codes for CASSLEGGVRDTQYF.